This T cell receptor (beta chain) is from a study of spatial heterogeneity in lung cancer. Described time point: sample taken at primary tumor resection. In TCRdb, the 5' RACE reads were re-called with MiXCR into one record per CDR3 protein. The sample comprises around 760 distinct CDR3 sequences, about 16% of which are singletons, and 8% to 10% rests with the top ten. V shed 7 bases, J shed 0 bases, and the junction held 28 bases outside the gene matches. Germline V gives CDR1 MDHEN, CDR2 SYDVKM. This CDR3 is built from 24 residues. This clonotype was counted many times. The chain recombines TRBV28 with TRBJ2-3, with TRBD2 matching 13 bases. The TCR sequence derives from a male donor with early-stage non-small cell lung cancer. The sequences come from normal lung tissue next to the tumor, collected at surgery. The CDR3, as DNA: TGTGCCAGCAATGCTATCGTTTTCGCCCCCCTCGGGACTAGCGGGACCACCAGCACAGATACGCAGTATTTT. This gives the protein CASNAIVFAPLGTSGTTSTDTQYF.